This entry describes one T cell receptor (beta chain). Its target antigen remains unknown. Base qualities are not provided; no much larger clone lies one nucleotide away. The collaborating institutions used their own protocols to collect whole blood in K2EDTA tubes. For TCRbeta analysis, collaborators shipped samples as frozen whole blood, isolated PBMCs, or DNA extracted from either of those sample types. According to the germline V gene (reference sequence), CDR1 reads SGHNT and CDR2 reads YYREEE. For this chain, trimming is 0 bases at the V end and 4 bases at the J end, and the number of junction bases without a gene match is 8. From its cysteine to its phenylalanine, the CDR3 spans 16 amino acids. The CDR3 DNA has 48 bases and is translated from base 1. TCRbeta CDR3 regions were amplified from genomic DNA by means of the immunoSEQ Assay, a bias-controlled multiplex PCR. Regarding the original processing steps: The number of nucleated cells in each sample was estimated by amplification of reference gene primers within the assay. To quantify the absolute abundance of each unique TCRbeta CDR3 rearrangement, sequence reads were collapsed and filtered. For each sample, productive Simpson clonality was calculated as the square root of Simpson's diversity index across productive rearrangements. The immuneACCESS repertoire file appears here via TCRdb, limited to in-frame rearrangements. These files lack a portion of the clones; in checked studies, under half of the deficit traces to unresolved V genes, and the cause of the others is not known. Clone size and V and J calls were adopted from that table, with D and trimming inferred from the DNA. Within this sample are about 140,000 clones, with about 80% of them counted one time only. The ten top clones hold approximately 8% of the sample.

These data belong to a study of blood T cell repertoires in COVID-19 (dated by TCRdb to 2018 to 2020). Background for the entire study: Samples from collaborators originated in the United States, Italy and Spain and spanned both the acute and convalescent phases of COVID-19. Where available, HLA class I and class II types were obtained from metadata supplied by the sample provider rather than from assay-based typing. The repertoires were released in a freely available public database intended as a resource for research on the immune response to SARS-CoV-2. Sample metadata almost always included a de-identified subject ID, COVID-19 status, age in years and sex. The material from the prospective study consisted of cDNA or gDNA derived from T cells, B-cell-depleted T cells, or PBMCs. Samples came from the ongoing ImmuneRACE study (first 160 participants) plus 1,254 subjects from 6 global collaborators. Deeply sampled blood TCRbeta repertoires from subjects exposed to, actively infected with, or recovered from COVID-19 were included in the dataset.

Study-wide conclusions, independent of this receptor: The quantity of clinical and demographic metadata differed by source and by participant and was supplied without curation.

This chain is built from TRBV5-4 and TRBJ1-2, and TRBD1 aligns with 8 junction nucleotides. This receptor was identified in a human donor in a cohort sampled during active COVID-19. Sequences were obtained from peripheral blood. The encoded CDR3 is CASSLGPDRDAYGYTF. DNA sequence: TGTGCCAGCAGCTTGGGGCCGGACAGGGATGCCTATGGCTACACCTTC.